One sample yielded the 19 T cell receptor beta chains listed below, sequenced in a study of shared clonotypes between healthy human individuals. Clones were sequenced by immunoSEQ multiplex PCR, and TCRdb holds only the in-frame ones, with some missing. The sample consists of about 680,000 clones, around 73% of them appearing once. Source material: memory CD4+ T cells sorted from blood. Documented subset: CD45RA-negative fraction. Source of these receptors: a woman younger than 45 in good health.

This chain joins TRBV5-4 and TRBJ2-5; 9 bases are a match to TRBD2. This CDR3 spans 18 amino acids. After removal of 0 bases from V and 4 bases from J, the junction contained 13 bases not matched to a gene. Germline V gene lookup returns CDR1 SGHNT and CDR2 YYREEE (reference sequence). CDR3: CASSLVVAAGGRRETQYF. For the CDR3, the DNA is TGTGCCAGCAGCTTGGTGGTGGCGGCGGGAGGGCGACGAGAGACCCAGTACTTC.

The CDR3 protein is CAWSVLAGAGHTDTQYF. CDR3 in DNA: TGTGCCTGGAGTGTATTGGCCGGGGCAGGGCACACAGATACGCAGTATTTT. The gene calls are TRBV30 and TRBJ2-3, with D possibly called TRBD1 or TRBD2 (5 bases each). V was trimmed by 0 bases and J by 2 bases, leaving 18 bases between them. The germline gives CDR1 GTSNPN, CDR2 SVGIG (reference sequence). The CDR3 spans 17 residues. Supplemented by reference TRBV30 and TRBJ2-3, the full variable domain reads SQTIHQWPATLVQPVGSPLSLECTVEGTSNPNLYWYRQAAGRGLQLLFYSVGIGQISSEVPQNLSASRPQDRQFILSSKKLLLSDSGFYLCAWSVLAGAGHTDTQYFGPGTRLTVL.

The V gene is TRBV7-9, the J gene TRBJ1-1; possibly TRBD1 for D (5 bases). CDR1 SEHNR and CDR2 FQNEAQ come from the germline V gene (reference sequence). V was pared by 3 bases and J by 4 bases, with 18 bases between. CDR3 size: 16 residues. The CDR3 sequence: CASSFAGPTLGTEAFF. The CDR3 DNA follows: TGTGCCAGCAGCTTTGCAGGGCCGACGTTGGGCACTGAAGCTTTCTTT.

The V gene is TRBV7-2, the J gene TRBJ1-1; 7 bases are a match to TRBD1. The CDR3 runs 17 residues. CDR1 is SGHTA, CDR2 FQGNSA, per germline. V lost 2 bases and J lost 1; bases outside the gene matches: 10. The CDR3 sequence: CASSLLGRGSWNTEAFF. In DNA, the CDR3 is TGTGCCAGCAGCTTATTAGGCAGGGGGAGCTGGAACACTGAAGCTTTCTTT.

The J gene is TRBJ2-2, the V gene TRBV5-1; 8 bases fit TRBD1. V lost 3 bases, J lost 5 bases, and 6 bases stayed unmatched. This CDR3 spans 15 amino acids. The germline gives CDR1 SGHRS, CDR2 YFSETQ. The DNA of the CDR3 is TGCGCCAGCAGCTCCGGGACAGGTAGAACCGGGGAGCTGTTTTTT. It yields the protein CASSSGTGRTGELFF.

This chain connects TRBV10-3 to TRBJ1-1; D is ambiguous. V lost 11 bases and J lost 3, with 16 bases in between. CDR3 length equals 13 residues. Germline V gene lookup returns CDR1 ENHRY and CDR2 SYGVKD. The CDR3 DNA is TGTGCCCTCCGGAGGGTCCTGGACACTGAAGCTTTCTTT. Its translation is CALRRVLDTEAFF.

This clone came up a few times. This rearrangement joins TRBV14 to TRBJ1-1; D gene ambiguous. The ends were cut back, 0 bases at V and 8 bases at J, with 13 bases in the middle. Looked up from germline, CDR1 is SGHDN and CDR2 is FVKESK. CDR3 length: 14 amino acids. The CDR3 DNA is TGTGCCAGCAGCCAAGATCGCCAGAGTCTCGAAGCTTTCTTT. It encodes CASSQDRQSLEAFF.

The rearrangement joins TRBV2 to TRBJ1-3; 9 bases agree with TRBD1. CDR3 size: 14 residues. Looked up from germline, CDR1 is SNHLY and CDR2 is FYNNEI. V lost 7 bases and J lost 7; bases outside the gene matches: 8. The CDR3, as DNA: TGTGCCAGCAATTGGGGACAGGGAATCAACACCATATATTTT. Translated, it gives CASNWGQGINTIYF.

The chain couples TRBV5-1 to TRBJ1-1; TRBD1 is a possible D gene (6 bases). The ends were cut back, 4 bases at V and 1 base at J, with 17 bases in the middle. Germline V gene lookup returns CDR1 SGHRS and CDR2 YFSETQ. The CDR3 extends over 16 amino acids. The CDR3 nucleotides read TGCGCCAGCAGCCCCCGCGGGGGGCAGACGAACACTGAAGCTTTCTTT. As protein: CASSPRGGQTNTEAFF. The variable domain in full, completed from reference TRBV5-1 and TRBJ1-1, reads KAGVTQTPRYLIKTRGQQVTLSCSPISGHRSVSWYQQTPGQGLQFLFEYFSETQRNKGNFPGRFSGRQFSNSRSEMNVSTLELGDSALYLCASSPRGGQTNTEAFFGQGTRLTVV.

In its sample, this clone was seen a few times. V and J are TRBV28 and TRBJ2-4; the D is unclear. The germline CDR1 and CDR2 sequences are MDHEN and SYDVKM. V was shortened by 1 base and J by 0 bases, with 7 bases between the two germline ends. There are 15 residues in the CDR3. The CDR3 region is CASSLSSLAKNIQYF. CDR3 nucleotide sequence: TGTGCCAGCAGTTTATCGTCCCTAGCCAAAAACATTCAGTACTTC. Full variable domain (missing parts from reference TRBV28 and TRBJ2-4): DVKVTQSSRYLVKRTGEKVFLECVQDMDHENMFWYRQDPGLGLRLIYFSYDVKMKEKGDIPEGYSVSREKKERFSLILESASTNQTSMYLCASSLSSLAKNIQYFGAGTRLSVL.

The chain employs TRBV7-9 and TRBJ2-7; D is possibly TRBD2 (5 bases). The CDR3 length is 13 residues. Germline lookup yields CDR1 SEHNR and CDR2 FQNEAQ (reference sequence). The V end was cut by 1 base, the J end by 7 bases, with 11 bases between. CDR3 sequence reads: CASSLGRVLEQYF. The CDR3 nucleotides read TGTGCCAGCAGCTTAGGGCGGGTCCTTGAGCAGTACTTC. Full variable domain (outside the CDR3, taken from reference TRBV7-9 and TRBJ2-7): DTGVSQNPRHKITKRGQNVTFRCDPISEHNRLYWYRQTLGQGPEFLTYFQNEAQLEKSRLLSDRFSAERPKGSFSTLEIQRTEQGDSAMYLCASSLGRVLEQYFGPGTRLTVT.

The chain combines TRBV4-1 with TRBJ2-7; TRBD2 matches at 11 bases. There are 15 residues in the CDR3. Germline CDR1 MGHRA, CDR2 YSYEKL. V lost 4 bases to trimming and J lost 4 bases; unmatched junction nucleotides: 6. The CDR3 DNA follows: TGCGCCAGCAGCCGGGACGCTAGCGGGAGGTACGAGCAGTACTTC. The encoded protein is CASSRDASGRYEQYF.

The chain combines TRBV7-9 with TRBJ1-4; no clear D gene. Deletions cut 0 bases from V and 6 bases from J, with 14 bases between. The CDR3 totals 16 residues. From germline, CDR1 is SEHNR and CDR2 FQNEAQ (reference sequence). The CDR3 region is CASSLATGTWDEKLFF. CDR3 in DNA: TGTGCCAGCAGCTTAGCGACCGGCACGTGGGATGAAAAACTGTTTTTT.

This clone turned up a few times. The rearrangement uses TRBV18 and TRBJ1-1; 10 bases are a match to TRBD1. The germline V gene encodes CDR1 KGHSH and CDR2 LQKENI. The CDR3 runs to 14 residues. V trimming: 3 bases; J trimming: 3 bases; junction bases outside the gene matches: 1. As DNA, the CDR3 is TGTGCCAGCTCACCCGGGACAGGGGACACTGAAGCTTTCTTT. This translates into CASSPGTGDTEAFF.

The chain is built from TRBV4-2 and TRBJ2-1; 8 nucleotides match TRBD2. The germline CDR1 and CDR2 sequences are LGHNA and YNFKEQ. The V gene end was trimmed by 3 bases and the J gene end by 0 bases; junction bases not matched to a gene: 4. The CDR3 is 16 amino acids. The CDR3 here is CASSHTGTSSYNEQFF. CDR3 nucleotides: TGTGCCAGCAGCCATACCGGGACTAGCTCCTACAATGAGCAGTTCTTC.

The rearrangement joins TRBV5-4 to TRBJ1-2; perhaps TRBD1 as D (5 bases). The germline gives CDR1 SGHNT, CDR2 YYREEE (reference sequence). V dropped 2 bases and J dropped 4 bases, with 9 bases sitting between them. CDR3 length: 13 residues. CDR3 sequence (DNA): TGTGCCAGCAGCTTTCCAGGGTCCTATGGCTACACCTTC. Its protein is CASSFPGSYGYTF.

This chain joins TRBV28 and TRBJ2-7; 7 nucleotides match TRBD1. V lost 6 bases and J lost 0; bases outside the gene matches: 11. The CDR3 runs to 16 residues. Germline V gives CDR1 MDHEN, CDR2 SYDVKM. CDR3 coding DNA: TGTGCCAGCAGCCCGACAGGGCCGCGGAGCTCCTACGAGCAGTACTTC. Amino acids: CASSPTGPRSSYEQYF. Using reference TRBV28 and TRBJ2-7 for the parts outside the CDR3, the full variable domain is DVKVTQSSRYLVKRTGEKVFLECVQDMDHENMFWYRQDPGLGLRLIYFSYDVKMKEKGDIPEGYSVSREKKERFSLILESASTNQTSMYLCASSPTGPRSSYEQYFGPGTRLTVT.

The CDR3 sequence is CASSPRTSNEKLFF. The CDR3 bases are TGTGCCAGCAGCCCCCGTACATCTAATGAAAAACTGTTTTTT. The J gene is TRBJ1-4, the V gene TRBV7-9, with no clear D. The V end lost 5 bases, the J end lost 3 bases, and 10 bases lay between the germline ends. This CDR3 region has 14 residues. CDR1 is SEHNR and CDR2 is FQNEAQ in the germline V gene (reference sequence).

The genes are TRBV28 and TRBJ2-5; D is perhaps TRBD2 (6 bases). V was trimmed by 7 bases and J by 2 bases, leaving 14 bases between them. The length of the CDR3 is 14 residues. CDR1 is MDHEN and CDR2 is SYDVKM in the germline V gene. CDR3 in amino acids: CASTAGSSQETQYF. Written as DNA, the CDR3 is TGTGCCAGCACCGCCGGGAGCTCACAAGAGACCCAGTACTTC.